What follows are 8 T cell receptor beta chains derived from one specimen sequenced in a study of identical twins. TCRdb fed the 5' RACE reads into MiXCR, producing one record per CDR3 protein. This sample has a few hundred thousand distinct CDR3 sequences; 8.5% to 10% occur once, and the top ten carry 8% to 9.5%. Sequenced input: naive T cells sorted from blood. All receptors derive from a woman between 50 and 59 years old in good health.

This clonotype was detected a few times. The chain joins TRBV5-1 to TRBJ2-7, with 9 nucleotides matching TRBD1. In germline, CDR1 is SGHRS, CDR2 YFSETQ. CDR3 length equals 15 residues. The trim removed 4 bases at V and 3 bases at J, leaving 8 bases unmatched. The CDR3 loop reads CASSPGTGNFYEQYV. The CDR3 DNA is TGCGCCAGCAGCCCCGGGACAGGGAACTTCTACGAGCAGTACGTC.

CDR3 nucleotide sequence: TGTGCCAGCAGTGAACAACTAGCGGGAGGCGAGCAGTTCTTC. Amino acids: CASSEQLAGGEQFF. The V and J genes are TRBV6-1 and TRBJ2-1, with TRBD2 matching over 12 bases. The V gene's germline CDR1 is MNHNS and CDR2 SASEGT. This CDR3 contains 14 residues. Trimming cost V 2 bases and J 10 bases; bases outside gene matches: 3.

This clonotype was seen repeatedly, ten times or more. V and J are TRBV7-6 and TRBJ1-2, with TRBD1 matching 7 bases. V trimming: 1 base; J trimming: 7 bases; junction bases outside the gene matches: 9. From germline, CDR1 is SGHVS and CDR2 FNYEAQ. CDR3 size: 15 residues. The CDR3 sequence is CASSLGPEGAGGYTF. The DNA for the CDR3 is TGTGCCAGCAGCTTAGGCCCCGAGGGGGCAGGTGGCTACACCTTC.

This clonotype was seen a few times. The chain employs TRBV10-1 and TRBJ2-3, with D possibly called TRBD1 or TRBD2 (5 bases each). There are 12 residues in the CDR3. V was clipped by 7 bases and J by 4 bases, with 9 bases between them. Germline-derived CDR1 and CDR2 are WNHNN and SYGVQD (reference sequence). The CDR3 DNA reads as TGCGCCAGCAAAGGGACGGCAGATACGCAGTATTTT. Translation: CASKGTADTQYF.

This sequence joins TRBV6-2 or TRBV6-3 and TRBJ2-3; TRBD2 might be the D (6 bases). Germline loops: CDR1 MNHEY, CDR2 SVGEGT. The V end lost 6 bases, the J end lost 0 bases, and 13 bases lay between the germline ends. The CDR3 runs to 15 residues. The CDR3 DNA reads as TGTGCCAGCAGCGATAGACTAGAGAGCACAGATACGCAGTATTTT. Translating it yields CASSDRLESTDTQYF.

Ten or more counts support this clonotype. The chain is built from TRBV20-1 and TRBJ1-1; D gene unclear. With 0 bases removed from V and 13 bases from J, the gap between germline ends came to 21 bases. The CDR3 has 14 amino acids. From germline, CDR1 is DFQATT and CDR2 SNEGSKA (reference sequence). CDR3 protein: CSARDVGLIPQFFF. CDR3 coding DNA: TGCAGTGCTAGAGATGTAGGATTAATTCCTCAATTTTTCTTT.

This clonotype was recorded many times. The V call is TRBV20-1, the J call TRBJ2-3; no definite D call. Germline-derived CDR1 and CDR2 are DFQATT and SNEGSKA (reference sequence). This CDR3 spans 10 amino acids. Trimming removed 3 bases from V and 6 bases from J, with 4 bases in between. The CDR3 protein is CSASGDTQYF. The CDR3 DNA follows: TGCAGTGCTAGCGGGGATACGCAGTATTTT.

This chain connects TRBV4-1 to TRBJ1-1; 8 nucleotides align to TRBD1. The CDR3 is 15 amino acids. Looked up from germline, CDR1 is MGHRA and CDR2 is YSYEKL. Unmatched junction bases numbered 4, after V lost 3 bases and J lost 1 base. CDR3 amino acids: CASSQLGQGNTEAFF. CDR3 DNA sequence: TGCGCCAGCAGCCAGTTAGGACAGGGGAACACTGAAGCTTTCTTT.